The source of this T cell receptor beta chain is a study of neoadjuvant anti-PD-1 for oral cavity cancer. Looked up from germline, CDR1 is MNHEY and CDR2 is SMNVEV (reference sequence). With 3 bases removed from V and 1 base from J, the gap between germline ends came to 10 bases. This CDR3 region has 14 residues. Stage II-IVA oral cavity squamous cell carcinoma was new and untreated by systemic or radiation therapy. The table lists this clone with a count of one. Its specificity is unknown. Six replicates per PBMC sample, mostly from about 460 ng of genomic DNA. Sequencing was performed with immunoSEQ multiplex PCR; in TCRdb, only in-frame clones are kept and a portion is missing. The profile covers around 31,000 clones, with roughly 89% appearing a single time and roughly 4% taken by the ten largest. Study-level points and caveats: Pretreatment Treg/Th17 ratio correlated inversely with post-treatment tumor clonality.

This TCR was recovered from a person aged 35 to 85 with oral cavity squamous cell carcinoma. The sequenced sample was PBMCs, obtained before nivolumab (anti-PD-1) treatment. V gene TRBV27 combines with J gene TRBJ2-7, with TRBD1 as a possible D gene (5 bases). The CDR3 sequence is CASSFREGSYEQYF. The CDR3 DNA reads as TGTGCCAGCAGTTTCAGGGAAGGGTCCTACGAGCAGTACTTC.